Presented here are 6 T cell receptor beta chains from one specimen sequenced in a study of cytomegalovirus exposure and HLA in healthy donors. It was with 60 Vbeta and 13 Jbeta primers that the PCR ran. The data were produced by immunoSEQ multiplex PCR, yet TCRdb's version contains in-frame clones alone and is incomplete. The sample has more than 75,000 clones, approximately 74% seen once. The sample consisted of PBMCs. The source of these receptors is a woman aged 45-59 years in good health and CMV-seropositive.

This chain connects TRBV7-8 to TRBJ2-7; possible D gene TRBD1, 6 bases. This CDR3 contains 17 residues. In germline, CDR1 is SGHVS, CDR2 FQNEAQ. Between the trimmed V and J ends, which lost 0 bases and 2 bases, there was a span of 17 bases. The CDR3 sequence is CASSLARVRGPTYEQYF. The DNA of the CDR3 is TGTGCCAGCAGCTTAGCGAGGGTCAGGGGCCCTACCTACGAGCAGTACTTC.

This clone showed up just a few times. This chain uses TRBV29-1 with TRBJ1-1, with TRBD1 identical over 7 bases. The trim removed 8 bases at V and 1 base at J, leaving 13 bases unmatched. The V gene's germline CDR1 is SQVTM and CDR2 ANQGSEA. The CDR3 extends over 15 amino acids. The CDR3, as DNA: TGCAGCACGAGTAACAGGGGCCGGGGGAACACTGAAGCTTTCTTT. This gives the protein CSTSNRGRGNTEAFF.

This clone was seen just once. The chain joins TRBV5-6 to TRBJ2-4; D is unclear. V was pared by 1 base and J by 3 bases, with 11 bases between. This CDR3 comprises 15 residues. Germline V CDR1 and CDR2: SGHDT, YYEEEE. The CDR3 bases are TGTGCCAGCAGCTTGCGGCTGCGGAACAAAAACATTCAGTACTTC. Protein: CASSLRLRNKNIQYF.

This sequence joins TRBV9 and TRBJ2-3; 11 bases are a match to TRBD1. The junction had 2 bases not matched to a gene; V was cut back by 0 bases and J by 5 bases. The germline CDR1 and CDR2 sequences are SGDLS and YYNGEE. The CDR3 contains 15 residues. CDR3 residues: CASSVEDRGLDTQYF. The DNA of the CDR3 is TGTGCCAGCAGCGTAGAGGACAGGGGGCTAGATACGCAGTATTTT.

This clone was counted once. This chain connects TRBV10-2 to TRBJ2-1; 7 nucleotides agree with TRBD2. Trimming removed 7 bases from V and 3 bases from J; junction bases left unmatched: 9. Germline assignment: CDR1 WSHSY and CDR2 SAAADI. The CDR3 extends over 15 amino acids. CDR3 sequence reads: CASTRLQRGYNEQFF. The CDR3 DNA is TGCGCCAGCACTAGACTCCAGCGGGGCTACAATGAGCAGTTCTTC.

V gene TRBV28 combines with J gene TRBJ1-5, with a weak D call TRBD1 (5 bases). The CDR3 runs to 13 residues. CDR1 is MDHEN and CDR2 is SYDVKM in the germline V gene. Trimming removed 10 bases from V and 3 bases from J, with 13 bases in between. CDR3 protein: CATENRNNQPQHF. CDR3 DNA: TGTGCCACCGAAAACAGGAACAATCAGCCCCAGCATTTT.